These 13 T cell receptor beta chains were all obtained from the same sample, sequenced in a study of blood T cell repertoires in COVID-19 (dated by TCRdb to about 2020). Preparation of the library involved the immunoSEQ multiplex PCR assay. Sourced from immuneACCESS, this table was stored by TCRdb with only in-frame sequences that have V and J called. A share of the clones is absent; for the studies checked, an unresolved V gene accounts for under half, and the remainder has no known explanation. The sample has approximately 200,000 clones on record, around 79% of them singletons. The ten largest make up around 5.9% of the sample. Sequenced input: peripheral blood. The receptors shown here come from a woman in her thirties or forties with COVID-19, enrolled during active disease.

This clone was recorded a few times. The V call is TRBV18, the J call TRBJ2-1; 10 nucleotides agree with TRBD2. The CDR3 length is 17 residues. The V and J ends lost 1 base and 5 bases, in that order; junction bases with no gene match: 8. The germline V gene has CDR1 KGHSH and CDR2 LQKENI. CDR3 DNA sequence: TGTGCCAGCTCACCACGCCCCTCTAGCGGGAGTGACAATGAGCAGTTCTTC. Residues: CASSPRPSSGSDNEQFF.

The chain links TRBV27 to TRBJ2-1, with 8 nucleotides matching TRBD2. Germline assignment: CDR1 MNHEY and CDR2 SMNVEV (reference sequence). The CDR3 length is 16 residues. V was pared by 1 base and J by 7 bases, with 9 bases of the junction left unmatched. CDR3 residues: CASSLFSWVAGNEQFF. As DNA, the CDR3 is TGTGCCAGCAGTTTATTTTCCTGGGTAGCGGGAAATGAGCAGTTCTTC.

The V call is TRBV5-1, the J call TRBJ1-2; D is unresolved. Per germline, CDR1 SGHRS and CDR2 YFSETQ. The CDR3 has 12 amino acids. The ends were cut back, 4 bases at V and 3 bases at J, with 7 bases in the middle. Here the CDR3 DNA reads TGCGCCAGCAGCCTAGGCGACTATGGCTACACCTTC. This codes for CASSLGDYGYTF.

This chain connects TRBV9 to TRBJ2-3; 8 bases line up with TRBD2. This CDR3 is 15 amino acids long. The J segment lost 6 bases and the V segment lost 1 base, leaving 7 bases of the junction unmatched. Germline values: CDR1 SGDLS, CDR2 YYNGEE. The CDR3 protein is CASSVRAGDTDTQYF. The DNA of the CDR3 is TGTGCCAGCAGCGTACGAGCGGGAGACACGGATACGCAGTATTTT.

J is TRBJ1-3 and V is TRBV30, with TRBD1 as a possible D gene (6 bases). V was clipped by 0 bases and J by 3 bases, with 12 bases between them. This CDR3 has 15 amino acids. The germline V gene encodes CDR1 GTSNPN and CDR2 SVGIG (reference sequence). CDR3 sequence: CAWSVRGGLGNTIYF. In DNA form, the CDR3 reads TGTGCCTGGAGTGTAAGGGGGGGACTTGGAAACACCATATATTTT.

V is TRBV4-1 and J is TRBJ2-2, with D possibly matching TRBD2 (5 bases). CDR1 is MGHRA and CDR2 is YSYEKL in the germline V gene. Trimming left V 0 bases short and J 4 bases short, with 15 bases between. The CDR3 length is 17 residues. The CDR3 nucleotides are TGCGCCAGCAGCCAAGAAACTAGGCCGGGCCGCACCGGGGAGCTGTTTTTT. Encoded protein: CASSQETRPGRTGELFF.

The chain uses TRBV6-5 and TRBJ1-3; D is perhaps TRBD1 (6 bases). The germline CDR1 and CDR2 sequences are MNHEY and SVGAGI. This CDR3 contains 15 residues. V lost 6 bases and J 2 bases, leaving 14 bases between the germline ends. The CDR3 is CASSQQGNAGNTIYF. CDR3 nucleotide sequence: TGTGCCAGCAGCCAACAGGGTAACGCTGGAAACACCATATATTTT.

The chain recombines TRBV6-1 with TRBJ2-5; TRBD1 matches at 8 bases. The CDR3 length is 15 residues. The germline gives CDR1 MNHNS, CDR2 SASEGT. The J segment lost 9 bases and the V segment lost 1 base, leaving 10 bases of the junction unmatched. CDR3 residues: CASSEVPGQVTAQYF. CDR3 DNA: TGTGCCAGCAGTGAAGTCCCGGGACAGGTCACGGCCCAGTACTTC.

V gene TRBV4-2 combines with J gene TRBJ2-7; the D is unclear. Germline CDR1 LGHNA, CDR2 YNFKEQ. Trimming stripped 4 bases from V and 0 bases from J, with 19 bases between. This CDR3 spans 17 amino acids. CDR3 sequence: CASSLETLAASSYEQYF. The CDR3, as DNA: TGTGCCAGCAGCCTCGAGACCTTAGCCGCTAGCTCCTACGAGCAGTACTTC.

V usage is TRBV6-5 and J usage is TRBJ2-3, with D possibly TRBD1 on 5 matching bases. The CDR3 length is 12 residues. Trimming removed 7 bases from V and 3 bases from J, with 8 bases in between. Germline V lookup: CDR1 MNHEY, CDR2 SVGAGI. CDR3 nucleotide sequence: TGTGCCAGCATCGACAGAACAGATACGCAGTATTTT. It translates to CASIDRTDTQYF.

This CDR3 is CASSLPRQGLRYEQYF. The CDR3 DNA is TGTGCCAGCAGTTTACCGAGGCAGGGGTTACGGTACGAGCAGTACTTC. The rearrangement joins TRBV28 to TRBJ2-7; weak D call: TRBD1 (6 bases). The CDR3 loop spans 16 amino acids. Germline V gene lookup returns CDR1 MDHEN and CDR2 SYDVKM. The germline V and J ends were trimmed by 2 bases and 4 bases, with 18 bases remaining between them.

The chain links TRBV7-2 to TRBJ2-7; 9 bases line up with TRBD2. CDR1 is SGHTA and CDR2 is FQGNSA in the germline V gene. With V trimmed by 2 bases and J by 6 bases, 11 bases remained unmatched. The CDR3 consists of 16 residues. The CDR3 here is CASSLSPRLAESEQYF. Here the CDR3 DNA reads TGTGCCAGCAGCTTAAGTCCCCGACTAGCGGAGAGCGAGCAGTACTTC.

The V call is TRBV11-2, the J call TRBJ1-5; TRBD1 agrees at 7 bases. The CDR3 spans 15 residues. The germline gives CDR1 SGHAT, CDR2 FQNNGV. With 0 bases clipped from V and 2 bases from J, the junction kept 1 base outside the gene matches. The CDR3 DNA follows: TGTGCCAGCAGCTTAGACCAGGGGGGCAATCAGCCCCAGCATTTT. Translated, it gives CASSLDQGGNQPQHF.